Shown below are 21 T cell receptor beta chains from a single sample sequenced in a study of beta chain features in type 1 diabetes. No antigen has been assigned to these receptors. Findings and limits, study-wide: Shorter TCRB CDR3s, moderately but significantly so, marked every one of the four CD4+ subsets in Type 1 diabetes patients.

Expressed TCRB transcripts were sequenced because the entire RNA isolate underwent reverse transcription. The table came from immunoSEQ multiplex PCR; TCRdb's copy has only in-frame clones and leaves some out. This sample yields 130,000 to 150,000 clones, of which about 13% are seen a single time; 1% to 1.5% belongs to the top ten. The source material was central memory CD4+ T cells from blood. The receptors here all came from a man in his late teens or twenties with type 1 diabetes.

Only a few counts were recorded for this clone. The rearrangement joins TRBV7-9 to TRBJ2-2; no clear D. This CDR3 has 13 residues. Germline CDR1 reads SEHNR; CDR2 reads FQNEAQ (reference sequence). V was shortened by 5 bases and J by 1 base, with 5 bases between the two germline ends. The CDR3: CASSPGNTGELFF. CDR3 in DNA: TGTGCCAGCAGCCCCGGGAACACCGGGGAGCTGTTTTTT.

This clone was seen a handful of times. The chain employs TRBV5-1 and TRBJ2-5, with D possibly being TRBD1 or TRBD2 (5 bases each). The CDR3 covers 13 residues. Germline V gene sequence: CDR1 SGHRS, CDR2 YFSETQ. V was clipped by 0 bases and J by 7 bases, with 10 bases between them. CDR3 sequence (DNA): TGCGCCAGCAGCTTGGGGGACCTCGGGACCCAGTACTTC. Its protein product is CASSLGDLGTQYF.

This clone was recorded a few times. V and J are TRBV29-1 and TRBJ1-3, with D uncertain. Germline loops: CDR1 SQVTM, CDR2 ANQGSEA. V lost 2 bases and J lost 8, with 7 bases in between. The CDR3 runs 11 residues. CDR3 coding DNA: TGCAGCGTTGAACGCGGGGACACCATATATTTT. It codes for CSVERGDTIYF.

The genes are TRBV27 and TRBJ1-2, with 9 positions matching TRBD1. CDR1 and CDR2 from the germline V gene are MNHEY and SMNVEV (reference sequence). Trimming took 5 bases from V and 6 from J; bases not matched to a gene: 16. The CDR3 runs to 17 residues. This chain's CDR3 is CASSPTGGTGIGDGYTF. CDR3 nucleotides: TGTGCCAGCAGTCCAACTGGAGGGACAGGGATTGGGGATGGCTACACCTTC.

This clone has just a few counts. This chain joins TRBV7-9 and TRBJ2-5; D unresolved. The CDR3 is made up of 13 amino acids. The V and J ends lost 1 base and 5 bases respectively, with 8 bases between them. From germline, CDR1 is SEHNR and CDR2 FQNEAQ (reference sequence). CDR3 loop: CASSLGYVETQYF. CDR3 in DNA: TGTGCCAGCAGCTTAGGTTACGTGGAGACCCAGTACTTC.

This sequence joins TRBV7-8 and TRBJ2-5, with D unclear. The CDR3 extends over 13 amino acids. CDR1 is SGHVS, CDR2 FQNEAQ, per germline. Trimming left V 3 bases short and J 4 bases short, with 9 bases between. The CDR3 region has the DNA TGTGCCAGCAGCTTTGGGAACTTAGAGACCCAGTACTTC. Translation: CASSFGNLETQYF.

This clone has just a few counts. This sequence joins TRBV7-6 and TRBJ2-5, with 7 nucleotides matching TRBD1. Germline loops: CDR1 SGHVS, CDR2 FNYEAQ. This CDR3 region has 14 residues. V shed 5 bases and J 3 bases; nucleotides not matched to a gene: 6. The CDR3 loop reads CASSQGVTEETQYF. Here the CDR3 DNA reads TGTGCCAGCAGCCAGGGGGTAACGGAAGAGACCCAGTACTTC.

In its sample, this clone was seen a few times. The chain joins TRBV19 to TRBJ2-5, with 7 bases matching TRBD1. This CDR3 region has 16 residues. With V trimmed by 3 bases and J by 5 bases, 12 bases remained unmatched. Per germline, CDR1 LNHDA and CDR2 SQIVND (reference sequence). The CDR3 nucleotides read TGTGCCAGTAGTATCCAAGGAGCGACAGGGTCTGAGACCCAGTACTTC. This sequence encodes CASSIQGATGSETQYF.

This clone was recorded a few times. J is TRBJ2-3 and V is TRBV7-9; 8 bases are a match to TRBD1. The germline CDR1 and CDR2 sequences are SEHNR and FQNEAQ (reference sequence). The CDR3 extends over 16 amino acids. Germline trimming cut 3 bases from V and 6 bases from J; bases unmatched to any gene: 11. This CDR3 is CASSLSGQETLDTQYF. The CDR3 nucleotides are TGTGCCAGCAGCTTGTCGGGACAGGAGACACTGGATACGCAGTATTTT.

This clone has more than one count but fewer than ten. The V call is TRBV29-1, the J call TRBJ1-2, with 8 positions matching TRBD1. Germline V gives CDR1 SQVTM, CDR2 ANQGSEA. The CDR3 is 14 amino acids. V gave up 5 bases and J gave up 8 bases; unmatched junction bases: 13. CDR3 protein: CSVLTGTGGLGYTF. CDR3 nucleotides: TGCAGCGTTCTGACGGGGACAGGCGGTTTGGGCTACACCTTC.

The chain combines TRBV5-6 with TRBJ1-6, with 8 bases aligning to TRBD1. Trimming took 3 bases from V and 7 from J; bases not matched to a gene: 6. Germline V gives CDR1 SGHDT, CDR2 YYEEEE. CDR3 length equals 15 residues. The CDR3 loop reads CASSYSRGQNSPLHF. The CDR3 DNA sequence: TGTGCCAGCAGCTACTCCAGGGGGCAAAATTCACCCCTCCACTTT. The full variable domain, with the rest looked up from reference TRBV5-6 and TRBJ1-6, is DAGVTQSPTHLIKTRGQQVTLRCSPKSGHDTVSWYQQALGQGPQFIFQYYEEEERQRGNFPDRFSGHQFPNYSSELNVNALLLGDSALYLCASSYSRGQNSPLHFGNGTRLTVT.

V usage is TRBV6-1 and J usage is TRBJ2-1, with 10 bases identical to TRBD2. J lost 3 bases, V lost 0 bases, and 14 bases had no gene match. Germline CDR1 and CDR2: MNHNS and SASEGT. This CDR3 has 20 residues. CDR3 loop: CASSEARASGGLIDYNEQFF. The DNA of the CDR3 is TGTGCCAGCAGTGAAGCGAGGGCTAGCGGGGGCCTGATTGACTACAATGAGCAGTTCTTC.

This clone occurred a few times. The V gene is TRBV5-1, the J gene TRBJ1-1; TRBD1 matches at 9 bases. V was pared by 3 bases and J by 4 bases, with 16 bases of the junction left unmatched. The V gene's germline CDR1 is SGHRS and CDR2 YFSETQ. The CDR3 totals 18 residues. CDR3 in DNA: TGCGCCAGCAGCTCGCCAACCAACAGGGGGCAGGAGTCCACTGAAGCTTTCTTT. This gives the protein CASSSPTNRGQESTEAFF.

The genes are TRBV14 and TRBJ2-7, with D tentatively TRBD1 (5 bases). The ends were cut back, 1 base at V and 3 bases at J, with 10 bases in the middle. This CDR3 is 14 amino acids long. CDR1 is SGHDN and CDR2 is FVKESK in the germline V gene. The CDR3 region is CASSQGGRDYEQYF. The CDR3 bases are TGTGCCAGCAGCCAAGGCGGCAGGGACTACGAGCAGTACTTC.

This chain joins TRBV4-2 and TRBJ2-3; 9 nucleotides align to TRBD2. The junction had 4 bases not matched to a gene; V was cut back by 3 bases and J by 0 bases. This CDR3 region has 16 residues. Germline-derived CDR1 and CDR2 are LGHNA and YNFKEQ. CDR3 sequence: CASSHVAGESTDTQYF. CDR3 coding DNA: TGTGCCAGCAGCCATGTAGCGGGGGAGAGCACAGATACGCAGTATTTT.

The gene calls are TRBV9 and TRBJ2-3; TRBD1 aligns across 7 bases. Germline trimming cut 4 bases from V and 0 bases from J; bases unmatched to any gene: 11. Per germline, CDR1 SGDLS and CDR2 YYNGEE. The CDR3 is 17 residues long. The DNA of the CDR3 is TGTGCCAGCAGCCCGGACAGGCTGACTCCTAGCACAGATACGCAGTATTTT. Protein: CASSPDRLTPSTDTQYF.

The V and J genes are TRBV7-8 and TRBJ1-1; D remains unclear. The germline V gene encodes CDR1 SGHVS and CDR2 FQNEAQ. Trimming pared 5 bases from V and 0 bases from J, leaving 13 bases between. This CDR3 contains 15 residues. CDR3 bases: TGTGCCAGCAGCCCTCCCCCTCGAGTGAACACTGAAGCTTTCTTT. Its translation: CASSPPPRVNTEAFF.

V and J are TRBV5-4 and TRBJ2-1, with D uncertain. The CDR3 length is 14 residues. Germline V gene data show CDR1 as SGHNT and CDR2 as YYREEE (reference sequence). With 4 bases removed from V and 8 bases from J, the gap between germline ends came to 16 bases. In DNA, the CDR3 is TGTGCCAGCAGCAGAGACTGGGCTGGCGATGAGCAGTTCTTC. Its translation is CASSRDWAGDEQFF.

This clone appeared many times. The rearrangement uses TRBV25-1 and TRBJ2-4; tentatively, D is TRBD1 (5 bases). Germline V gene lookup returns CDR1 MGHDK and CDR2 SYGVNS. The V end was cut by 3 bases, the J end by 10 bases, with 13 bases between. The CDR3 contains 13 residues. The CDR3 spells CASSEPYRGIQYF. The CDR3 nucleotides read TGTGCCAGCAGTGAGCCCTATAGGGGAATTCAGTACTTC.

This clone turned up a few times. The chain employs TRBV30 and TRBJ1-4; D not certain. Per the germline V gene, CDR1 is GTSNPN and CDR2 is SVGIG (reference sequence). This CDR3 has 15 residues. Trimming removed 4 bases from V and 0 bases from J, with 12 bases in between. CDR3 in DNA: TGTGCCTGGATGGGAAAGGCCGCAACTAATGAAAAACTGTTTTTT. Translating gives CAWMGKAATNEKLFF.

This clone appeared a few times. V is TRBV18 and J is TRBJ2-1, with no clear D. V was pared by 2 bases and J by 0 bases, with 11 bases between. Germline CDR1 KGHSH, CDR2 LQKENI. The CDR3 runs 16 residues. CDR3 nucleotides: TGTGCCAGCTCACCATTCGAAGGAGACTCCTACAATGAGCAGTTCTTC. Its translation: CASSPFEGDSYNEQFF.